The 4 T cell receptor beta chains reported below all come from one sample, sequenced in a study of technical replicates of blood from several donors. Measured with immunoSEQ multiplex PCR; TCRdb has only the in-frame clones, and not every one. Seen here are about 81,000 clones, 85% to 95% observed once, and the top ten hold over 0.2%. Material for sequencing was T cells isolated from PBMCs. Every receptor here comes from a human donor in good health.

The chain links TRBV27 to TRBJ2-1; 7 bases are shared with TRBD1. V trimming: 8 bases; J trimming: 4 bases; junction bases outside the gene matches: 8. The CDR3 length is 14 residues. In germline, CDR1 is MNHEY, CDR2 SMNVEV (reference sequence). The CDR3 sequence: CASSVLQGYNEQFF. DNA for the CDR3: TGTGCCAGCTCAGTTTTACAGGGGTACAATGAGCAGTTCTTC.

The rearrangement uses TRBV2 and TRBJ1-2, with TRBD1 identical over 10 bases. CDR3 length: 14 amino acids. V lost 10 bases, J lost 5 bases, and 10 bases stayed unmatched. Germline loops: CDR1 SNHLY, CDR2 FYNNEI. The CDR3 reads CAILAGTGVYGYTF. For the CDR3, the DNA is TGTGCCATTCTGGCCGGGACAGGGGTTTATGGCTACACCTTC.

The V gene is TRBV7-6, the J gene TRBJ2-1; D unresolved. Deletions cut 7 bases from V and 7 bases from J, with 17 bases between. Germline values: CDR1 SGHVS, CDR2 FNYEAQ. The CDR3 extends over 14 amino acids. The CDR3 DNA sequence: TGTGCCAGCATGTTTAGAGGCAACCATAATGAGCAGTTCTTC. Residues: CASMFRGNHNEQFF.

This clone was counted only a few times. The genes are TRBV30 and TRBJ1-1, with D unclear. Deletions cut 2 bases from V and 3 bases from J, with 10 bases between. Germline V lookup: CDR1 GTSNPN, CDR2 SVGIG (reference sequence). This CDR3 contains 13 residues. In DNA, the CDR3 is TGTGCCTGGAGTATCGGGGTAGACACTGAAGCTTTCTTT. Protein sequence: CAWSIGVDTEAFF.